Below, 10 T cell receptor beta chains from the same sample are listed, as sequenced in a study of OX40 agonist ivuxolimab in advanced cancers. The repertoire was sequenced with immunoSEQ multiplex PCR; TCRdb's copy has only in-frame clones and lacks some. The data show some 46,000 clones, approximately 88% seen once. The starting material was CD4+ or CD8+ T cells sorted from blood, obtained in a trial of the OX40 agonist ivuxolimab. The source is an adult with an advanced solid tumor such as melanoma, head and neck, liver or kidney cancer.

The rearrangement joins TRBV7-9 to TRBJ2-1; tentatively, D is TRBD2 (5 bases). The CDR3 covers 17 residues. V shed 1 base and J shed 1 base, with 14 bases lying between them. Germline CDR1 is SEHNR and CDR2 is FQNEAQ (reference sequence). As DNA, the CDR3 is TGTGCCAGCAGCTTAGAAGTCGGACTTGGGTCCTACAATGAGCAGTTCTTC. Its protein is CASSLEVGLGSYNEQFF. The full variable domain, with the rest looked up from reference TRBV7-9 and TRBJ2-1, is DTGVSQNPRHKITKRGQNVTFRCDPISEHNRLYWYRQTLGQGPEFLTYFQNEAQLEKSRLLSDRFSAERPKGSFSTLEIQRTEQGDSAMYLCASSLEVGLGSYNEQFFGPGTRLTVL.

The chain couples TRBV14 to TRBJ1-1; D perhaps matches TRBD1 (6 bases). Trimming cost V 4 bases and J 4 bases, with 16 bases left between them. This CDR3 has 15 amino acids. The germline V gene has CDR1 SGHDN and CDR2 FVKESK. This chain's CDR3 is CASSLMGAASTEAFF. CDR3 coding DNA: TGTGCCAGCAGCCTAATGGGGGCTGCTAGCACTGAAGCTTTCTTT.

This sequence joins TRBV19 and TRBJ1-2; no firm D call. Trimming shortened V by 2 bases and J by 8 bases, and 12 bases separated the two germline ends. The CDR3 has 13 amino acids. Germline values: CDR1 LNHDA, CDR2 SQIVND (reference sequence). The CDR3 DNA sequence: TGTGCCAGTAGTATATCGCCTTTCTGGGGCTACACCTTC. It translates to CASSISPFWGYTF. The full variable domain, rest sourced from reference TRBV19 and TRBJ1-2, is DGGITQSPKYLFRKEGQNVTLSCEQNLNHDAMYWYRQDPGQGLRLIYYSQIVNDFQKGDIAEGYSVSREKKESFPLTVTSAQKNPTAFYLCASSISPFWGYTFGSGTRLTVV.

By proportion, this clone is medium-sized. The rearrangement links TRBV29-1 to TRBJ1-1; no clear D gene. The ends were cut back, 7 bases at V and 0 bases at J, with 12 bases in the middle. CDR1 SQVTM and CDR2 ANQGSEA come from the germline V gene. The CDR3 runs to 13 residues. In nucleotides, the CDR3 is TGCAGCGCCGAAGGCAGTGTGAACACTGAAGCTTTCTTT. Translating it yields CSAEGSVNTEAFF.

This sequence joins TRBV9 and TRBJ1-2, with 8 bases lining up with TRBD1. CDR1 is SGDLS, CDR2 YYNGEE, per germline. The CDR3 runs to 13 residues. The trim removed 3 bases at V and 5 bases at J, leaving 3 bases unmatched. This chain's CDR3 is CASSAGGGYGYTF. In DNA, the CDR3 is TGTGCCAGCAGCGCAGGGGGCGGATATGGCTACACCTTC.

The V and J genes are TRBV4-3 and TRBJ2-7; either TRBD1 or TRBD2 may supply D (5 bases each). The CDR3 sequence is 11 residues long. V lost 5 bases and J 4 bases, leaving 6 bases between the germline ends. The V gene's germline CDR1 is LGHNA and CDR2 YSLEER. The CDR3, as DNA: TGCGCCAGCAGCGGGGGATACGAGCAGTACTTC. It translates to CASSGGYEQYF.

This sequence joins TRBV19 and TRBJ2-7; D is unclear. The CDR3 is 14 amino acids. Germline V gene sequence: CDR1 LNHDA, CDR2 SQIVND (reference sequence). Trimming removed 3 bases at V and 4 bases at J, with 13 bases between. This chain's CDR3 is CASSITLSYYEQYF. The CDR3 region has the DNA TGTGCCAGTAGTATCACATTGAGTTATTACGAGCAGTACTTC. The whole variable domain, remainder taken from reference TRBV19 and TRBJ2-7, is DGGITQSPKYLFRKEGQNVTLSCEQNLNHDAMYWYRQDPGQGLRLIYYSQIVNDFQKGDIAEGYSVSREKKESFPLTVTSAQKNPTAFYLCASSITLSYYEQYFGPGTRLTVT.

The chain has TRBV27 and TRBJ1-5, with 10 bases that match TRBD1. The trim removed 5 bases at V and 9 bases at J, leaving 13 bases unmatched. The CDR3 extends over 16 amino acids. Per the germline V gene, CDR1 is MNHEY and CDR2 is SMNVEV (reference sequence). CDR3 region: CASSPGDRGLMGPQHF. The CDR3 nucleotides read TGTGCCAGCAGTCCGGGGGACAGGGGCTTAATGGGGCCCCAGCATTTT.

The CDR3 protein is CAWSETGLTAGGYTF. In DNA, the CDR3 is TGTGCCTGGAGCGAGACAGGCCTCACGGCGGGTGGCTACACCTTC. The chain has TRBV30 and TRBJ1-2; a weak D match, TRBD1 (6 bases). The germline V gene encodes CDR1 GTSNPN and CDR2 SVGIG (reference sequence). V lost 3 bases, J lost 7 bases, and 21 bases lay in between. The CDR3 sequence is 15 residues long.

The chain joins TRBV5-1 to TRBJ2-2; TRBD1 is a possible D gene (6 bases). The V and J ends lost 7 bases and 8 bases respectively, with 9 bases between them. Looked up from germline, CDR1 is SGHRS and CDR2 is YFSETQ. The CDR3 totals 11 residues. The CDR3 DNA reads TGCGCCAGCCTACAGGGAGGGGAGCTGTTTTTT. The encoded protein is CASLQGGELFF.